Described below is a single TCR beta chain sequence and its context. Its antigen is unknown. These data belong to a study of T cell repertoires in ileal Crohn's disease. Study details: Operated complications were stricturing disease (61%) and penetrating disease (approximately 39%).

CDR1 is MNHEY, CDR2 SMNVEV, per germline (reference sequence). The CDR3 sequence is 15 residues long. V lost 7 bases, J lost 2 bases, and 18 bases lay in between. TCRdb keeps only in-frame clones here, not all; method: immunoSEQ multiplex PCR. The sample consists of around 14,000 clones, 75% to 85% of them appearing once. Study outcomes and limitations: Compared with non-smokers, active smokers at surgery showed more clonal expansions. Sorted CD8 T cells held more high-frequency clones than CD4.

The chain carries TRBV27 and TRBJ2-7; a possible D gene is TRBD2 (6 bases). The sequenced sample consisted of ileal tissue. The origin of this receptor is an adult with Crohn's disease. The CDR3 reads CASILDRDSPYEQYF. The CDR3 bases are TGTGCCAGCATTCTGGACCGGGACTCCCCCTACGAGCAGTACTTC.